What follows is one TCR beta chain and its context. It lacks a known antigen. The CDR3 sequence holds 15 residues, the cysteine and phenylalanine included. Only the protein is on record. Sequences DFQATT (CDR1) and SNEGSKA (CDR2) are obtained from the germline V gene (reference sequence). A commercial ELISA kit detecting HCMV-specific IgG in serum was used to determine HCMV serostatus. Ficoll density gradient centrifugation was used to isolate peripheral blood mononuclear cells from blood. This sample was taken from a study of T cells expressing NK-cell markers (dated by TCRdb to about 2020). Background on the whole study: TCR beta-chain repertoires were profiled in sorted CD3+CD56+NKG2C+, CD3+CD56+NKG2C- and CD3+CD56-NKG2C+ T-cell subsets from several donors. Seven of the eight sequenced donors were HCMV-seropositive and one was HCMV-seronegative. All eight donors whose samples were sequenced were randomly selected healthy volunteers, three of them men and five women. The libraries were sequenced on Illumina HiSeq 2000/2500, MiSeq or NextSeq, producing 2 x 150 bp reads. Here is what the overall study found, with its caveats: Those dominant clonotypes were again the most abundant among CD3+CD56-NKG2C+ cells in a few donors, at about 25-60.1%. In more than five donors, the dominant CD3+CD56+NKG2C+ clonotypes were found to rank among the top 10 CD8+ clonotypes and to make up 1.0-7.0% of CD8+ T cells. Whether the expanded NKG2C-expressing T cell clones were specific for HCMV antigens was left unclear.

The sequencer was an Illumina HiSeq 2000. The TCR beta cDNA libraries were made using 5'RACE template switching, a step that added both a universal primer site and unique molecular identifiers. Priming for cDNA synthesis came from the TCR beta constant segment, and two successive PCR amplification steps followed. The published analysis was carried out like this. MIGEC handled demultiplexing of the reads and grouping by UMI, while MiTCR was used to assemble and quantify clonotypes. To exclude erroneous sequences, any TCR cDNA sequence not supported by at least two reads was discarded. The tcR package was used for downstream repertoire analysis, and clonotypes were matched between fractions using CDR3 nucleotide sequence together with V segment. VDJmatch was used to annotate antigen specificity against VDJdb, with one amino acid substitution allowed in CDR3. After reprocessing by TCRdb, each CDR3 protein sequence is one entry, and no DNA is given. Here the V and J calls rest on TCRdb's processing, not on the authors' analysis. The table for this sample lists about 380,000 distinct CDR3 sequences. Jointly, the top ten make up roughly 5.5% of the sample.

Sequencing used blood T cells: a sorted CD56 or NKG2C T cell subset, CD4+ or CD8+ T cells, or bulk PBMC T cells (not recorded which). The chain is encoded by TRBV20-1 joined to TRBJ1-5. The sequence came from a man aged 18 to 70 in good health. The CDR3 reads as follows: CSARRPGGENQPQHF.